The 20 T cell receptor beta chains given below trace back to one sample, sequenced in a study of shared clonotypes between healthy human individuals. Data came from immunoSEQ multiplex PCR; TCRdb stores just in-frame clones and leaves some out. The sample has 400,000 to 600,000 clones; approximately 95% are singletons. The specimen was naive CD4+ T cells sorted from blood. Noted subset: CD45RA+ positively selected. The receptors stem from a woman aged 25 to 45 in good health.

This chain connects TRBV19 to TRBJ2-6; 10 nucleotides agree with TRBD1. The germline V gene has CDR1 LNHDA and CDR2 SQIVND (reference sequence). The CDR3 contains 20 residues. V gave up 0 bases and J gave up 0 bases; unmatched junction bases: 8. The CDR3 coding sequence is TGTGCCAGTAGTATAGATCTACGGACAGGGGGTCGCTCTGGGGCCAACGTCCTGACTTTC. It codes for CASSIDLRTGGRSGANVLTF.

The rearrangement links TRBV27 to TRBJ2-1; D may match TRBD1 or TRBD2 (5 bases each). V lost 5 bases and J lost 2, with 16 bases in between. The V gene's germline CDR1 is MNHEY and CDR2 SMNVEV (reference sequence). The CDR3 spans 16 residues. This CDR3 reads CASSPTGLRTYNEQFF. The DNA of the CDR3 is TGTGCCAGCAGTCCCACAGGACTTCGGACCTACAATGAGCAGTTCTTC.

V and J are TRBV6-5 and TRBJ2-1; maybe TRBD1 (6 bases). Germline V CDR1 and CDR2: MNHEY, SVGAGI. This CDR3 contains 15 residues. Trimming pared 2 bases from V and 7 bases from J, leaving 15 bases between. The CDR3 nucleotides are TGTGCCAGCAGTTACCGGCCCCAAAGGGGGAATGAGCAGTTCTTC. It yields the protein CASSYRPQRGNEQFF.

The rearrangement uses TRBV7-9 and TRBJ2-5; TRBD1 is a possible D gene (6 bases). CDR3 length: 19 residues. CDR1 and CDR2 (germline): SEHNR, FQNEAQ (reference sequence). V was clipped by 0 bases and J by 3 bases, with 23 bases between them. The CDR3 region is CASSLARYRSQEGEETQYF. In DNA form, the CDR3 reads TGTGCCAGCAGCTTAGCCAGGTATCGTTCGCAAGAGGGGGAAGAGACCCAGTACTTC. The variable domain in full, completed from reference TRBV7-9 and TRBJ2-5, reads DTGVSQNPRHKITKRGQNVTFRCDPISEHNRLYWYRQTLGQGPEFLTYFQNEAQLEKSRLLSDRFSAERPKGSFSTLEIQRTEQGDSAMYLCASSLARYRSQEGEETQYFGPGTRLLVL.

The chain carries TRBV28 and TRBJ2-2; D remains ambiguous. The germline V gene has CDR1 MDHEN and CDR2 SYDVKM. Trimming cost V 3 bases and J 4 bases, with 3 bases left between them. The CDR3 is 12 residues long. The CDR3 DNA sequence: TGTGCCAGCAGTTTTTTCACCGGGGAGCTGTTTTTT. Protein sequence: CASSFFTGELFF.

The chain links TRBV21-1 to TRBJ2-7; the table's D gene call, TRBD1, was not cross checked with the DNA. TRBV21-1 is designated a pseudogene. The CDR3 has 18 residues. DNA for the CDR3: TGTGCCAGCAGCAAGCGGCCCTGGGGACAGCGCCTCTCCTACGAGCAGTACTTC. It codes for CASSKRPWGQRLSYEQYF.

V gene TRBV7-8 combines with J gene TRBJ1-1, with D tentatively TRBD1 (5 bases). Germline V CDR1 and CDR2: SGHVS, FQNEAQ. V was trimmed by 2 bases and J by 2 bases, leaving 9 bases between them. The CDR3 covers 14 residues. The CDR3 coding sequence is TGTGCCAGCAGCTTAACGACAGTTAACACTGAAGCTTTCTTT. It is translated as CASSLTTVNTEAFF.

The chain carries TRBV5-1 and TRBJ1-1; 7 nucleotides agree with TRBD1. V was clipped by 4 bases and J by 2 bases; unmatched bases: 8. Germline assignment: CDR1 SGHRS and CDR2 YFSETQ. This CDR3 spans 15 amino acids. The CDR3 region is CASSLQGQANTEAFF. The CDR3, as DNA: TGCGCCAGCAGCCTCCAAGGACAGGCCAACACTGAAGCTTTCTTT.

This clone was detected a few times. Within the sample, other DNA sequences also encode this same CDR3. This sequence joins TRBV19 and TRBJ2-1; D call uncertain. The CDR3 spans 11 residues. Germline CDR1 is LNHDA and CDR2 is SQIVND (reference sequence). Trimming took off 5 bases at V and 4 bases at J, with 3 bases between the two ends. CDR3 DNA sequence: TGTGCCAGTAGTGTTTACAATGAGCAGTTCTTC. This codes for CASSVYNEQFF.

J is TRBJ2-5 and V is TRBV11-2, with D tentatively TRBD2 (6 bases). V lost 5 bases, J lost 2 bases, and 12 bases lay in between. The germline V gene has CDR1 SGHAT and CDR2 FQNNGV. This CDR3 region has 14 residues. CDR3 residues: CASSLSGAQETQYF. The CDR3, as DNA: TGTGCCAGCAGCCTTAGCGGAGCTCAAGAGACCCAGTACTTC.

The chain combines TRBV28 with TRBJ2-7; 7 bases align to TRBD2. CDR1 and CDR2 (germline): MDHEN, SYDVKM. J lost 7 bases, V lost 4 bases, and 10 bases had no gene match. The CDR3 is 14 amino acids. CDR3 amino acids: CASSSPGLTEEQYF. In nucleotides, the CDR3 is TGTGCCAGCAGTTCCCCGGGACTAACGGAGGAGCAGTACTTC.

The chain carries TRBV9 and TRBJ2-5; possible D gene TRBD2, 5 bases. With the DNA end fitting TRBJ2-7 better, the J assignment may be wrong. This CDR3 is built from 15 residues. Per germline, CDR1 SGDLS and CDR2 YYNGEE. Here the CDR3 DNA reads TGTGCCAGCAGCGTAGGCCTCGGACTGGGAGACGAGCAGTACTTC. Encoded protein: CASSVGLGLGDEQYF.

The rearrangement uses TRBV4-2 and TRBJ1-4; 7 bases align to TRBD1. V was clipped by 2 bases and J by 2 bases; unmatched bases: 11. This CDR3 spans 18 amino acids. From germline, CDR1 is LGHNA and CDR2 YNFKEQ. CDR3 nucleotides: TGTGCCAGCAGCCAATTCCCTCGGGGACAGTGGACTAATGAAAAACTGTTTTTT. Its protein product is CASSQFPRGQWTNEKLFF.

This clone was observed a few times. The chain uses TRBV25-1 and TRBJ1-2; the D gene is possibly TRBD1 (6 bases). Germline CDR1 reads MGHDK; CDR2 reads SYGVNS. Trimming cost V 1 base and J 8 bases, with 17 bases left between them. CDR3 length equals 15 residues. This CDR3 reads CASSESSGAVYGYTF. In nucleotides, the CDR3 is TGTGCCAGCAGTGAATCCTCAGGGGCAGTATACGGCTACACCTTC.

The V call is TRBV9, the J call TRBJ1-1; D not resolved. The V gene lost 0 bases and the J gene lost 8 bases, with 11 bases spanning the gap. Germline V gene lookup returns CDR1 SGDLS and CDR2 YYNGEE. The length of the CDR3 is 13 residues. In DNA form, the CDR3 reads TGTGCCAGCAGCGTAGATACGGACTGGGAAGCTTTCTTT. Translation: CASSVDTDWEAFF.

The V call is TRBV9, the J call TRBJ2-7; D tentatively fits TRBD1 or TRBD2 (5 bases each). V lost 0 bases and J lost 6, with 19 bases in between. Germline-derived CDR1 and CDR2 are SGDLS and YYNGEE. The CDR3 has 16 residues. This CDR3 is CASSVAAGSPQGEQYF. The DNA for the CDR3 is TGTGCCAGCAGCGTAGCGGCGGGTAGCCCCCAGGGCGAGCAGTACTTC. Drawing the rest from reference TRBV9 and TRBJ2-7, the complete variable domain is DSGVTQTPKHLITATGQRVTLRCSPRSGDLSVYWYQQSLDQGLQFLIQYYNGEERAKGNILERFSAQQFPDLHSELNLSSLELGDSALYFCASSVAAGSPQGEQYFGPGTRLTVT.

The chain combines TRBV5-1 with TRBJ2-3, with 8 bases lining up with TRBD2. This CDR3 contains 16 residues. Losses at the gene ends were 4 bases for V and 3 bases for J; bases not matched to a gene: 10. Germline V CDR1 and CDR2: SGHRS, YFSETQ. CDR3 coding DNA: TGCGCCAGCAGCCCCTTAGCGGGAAGGGGAACAGATACGCAGTATTTT. Its translation is CASSPLAGRGTDTQYF.

CDR3 in DNA: TGCGCCAGCAGCCCACAGGCGATGAACACTGAAGCTTTCTTT. Encoded protein: CASSPQAMNTEAFF. The gene calls are TRBV5-1 and TRBJ1-1, with D possibly TRBD1 on 5 matching bases. This CDR3 is built from 14 residues. Deletions cut 4 bases from V and 0 bases from J, with 10 bases between. Germline lookup yields CDR1 SGHRS and CDR2 YFSETQ.

The V and J genes are TRBV30 and TRBJ1-2; 7 bases map to TRBD1. Germline CDR1 and CDR2: GTSNPN and SVGIG (reference sequence). There are 14 residues in the CDR3. Germline trimming cut 2 bases from V and 4 bases from J; bases unmatched to any gene: 7. The CDR3 DNA reads TGTGCCTGGAGTAAGACAGGGCCCCCCTATGGCTACACCTTC. It translates to CAWSKTGPPYGYTF.

This chain links TRBV5-1 with TRBJ1-2; 7 bases agree with TRBD1. J gave up 2 bases and V 1 base, and 5 bases lay outside the gene matches. The CDR3 covers 15 residues. Germline CDR1 is SGHRS and CDR2 is YFSETQ. The CDR3 reads CASSLWPGGNYGYTF. Here the CDR3 DNA reads TGCGCCAGCAGCTTGTGGCCAGGGGGGAACTATGGCTACACCTTC.